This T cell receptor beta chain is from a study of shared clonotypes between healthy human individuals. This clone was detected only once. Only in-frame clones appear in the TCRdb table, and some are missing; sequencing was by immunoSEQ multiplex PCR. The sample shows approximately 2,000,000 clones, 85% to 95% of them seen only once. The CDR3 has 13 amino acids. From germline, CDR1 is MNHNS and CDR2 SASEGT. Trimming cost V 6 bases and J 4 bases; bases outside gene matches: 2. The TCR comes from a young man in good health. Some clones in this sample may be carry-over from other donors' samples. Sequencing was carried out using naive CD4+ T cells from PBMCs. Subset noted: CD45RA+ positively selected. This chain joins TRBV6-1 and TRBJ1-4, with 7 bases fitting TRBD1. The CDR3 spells CASRDRLNEKLFF. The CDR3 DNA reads TGTGCCAGCAGGGACAGGCTTAATGAAAAACTGTTTTTT.